The sequence of this TCR beta chain was determined in a study of shared clonotypes between healthy human individuals. Once extracted for a subset, genomic DNA was divided evenly among several immunoSEQ plates. The repertoire was sequenced with immunoSEQ multiplex PCR; TCRdb's copy has only in-frame clones and lacks some. Altogether about 470,000 clones are present, 70% to 80% being singletons, with the ten largest covering about 13%. The sequenced sample consisted of PBMCs. The receptor's source is a woman aged 40 to 50 in good health. Some clones in this sample may be carry-over from other donors' samples.

The CDR3 DNA sequence: TGTGCCAGCAGCTTTACCTACTGGACCGAACCGAACACTGAAGCTTTCTTT. It encodes CASSFTYWTEPNTEAFF. The chain has TRBV7-9 and TRBJ1-1; no clear D gene. The CDR3 sequence is 17 residues long. Trimming left V 3 bases short and J 1 base short, with 18 bases between. Germline V gives CDR1 SEHNR, CDR2 FQNEAQ (reference sequence).